Below are 8 T cell receptor beta chains sequenced from a single sample in a study of cytomegalovirus exposure and HLA in healthy donors. PCR employed 60 Vbeta and 13 Jbeta primers. Data came from immunoSEQ multiplex PCR; TCRdb stores just in-frame clones and leaves some out. The table has roughly 250,000 clones, 75% to 90% seen once. The specimen was PBMCs. All receptors come from a girl aged 2 to 9 in good health and CMV-seronegative.

The J gene is TRBJ2-5, the V gene TRBV2; no clear D. This CDR3 is built from 11 residues. Germline V gene sequence: CDR1 SNHLY, CDR2 FYNNEI. The V end was cut by 4 bases, the J end by 5 bases, with 5 bases between. Here the CDR3 reads CASSGGETQYF. CDR3 nucleotides: TGTGCCAGCAGTGGTGGCGAGACCCAGTACTTC.

V gene TRBV2 combines with J gene TRBJ2-7; 8 bases fit TRBD1. Germline loops: CDR1 SNHLY, CDR2 FYNNEI. The trim removed 1 base at V and 3 bases at J, leaving 2 bases unmatched. The CDR3 spans 14 residues. The CDR3 sequence: CASSEGTGNYEQYF. CDR3 coding DNA: TGTGCCAGCAGTGAAGGGACAGGGAACTACGAGCAGTACTTC.

This clone was seen only once. This chain uses TRBV27 with TRBJ1-1; weak D call: TRBD1 (6 bases). V dropped 2 bases and J dropped 9 bases, with 16 bases sitting between them. CDR1 and CDR2 (germline): MNHEY, SMNVEV (reference sequence). The CDR3 contains 14 residues. The CDR3 DNA reads as TGTGCCAGCAGTTTACCCGGGACACAAGAGAAAGCTTTCTTT. Translating gives CASSLPGTQEKAFF.

The chain links TRBV28 to TRBJ1-2; TRBD1 agrees at 10 bases. With V trimmed by 4 bases and J by 8 bases, 4 bases remained unmatched. Per germline, CDR1 MDHEN and CDR2 SYDVKM. CDR3 length equals 13 residues. CDR3 in DNA: TGTGCCAGCAGTTCGACAGGGGGCGGCGGCTACACCTTC. Protein product: CASSSTGGGGYTF.

This chain connects TRBV4-1 to TRBJ1-2; 7 bases fit TRBD1. Germline V gives CDR1 MGHRA, CDR2 YSYEKL. The ends lost 4 bases at V and 0 bases at J; junction bases unmatched: 5. This CDR3 region has 15 residues. CDR3 protein: CASSPRDRPNYGYTF. The CDR3 nucleotides are TGCGCCAGCAGCCCTCGGGACAGACCTAACTATGGCTACACCTTC.

This chain joins TRBV19 and TRBJ2-5, with 7 bases identical to TRBD2. The tail of the sequence fits TRBJ2-7 better, so the J call may be wrong. Germline CDR1 and CDR2: LNHDA and SQIVND (reference sequence). This CDR3 contains 14 residues. The CDR3: CASKASGAYYEQYF. Written as DNA, the CDR3 is TGTGCCAGTAAGGCCAGCGGGGCCTACTACGAGCAGTACTTC.

The chain is built from TRBV25-1 and TRBJ2-1, with 12 nucleotides matching TRBD2. V lost 3 bases to trimming and J lost 9 bases; unmatched junction nucleotides: 6. Germline CDR1 MGHDK, CDR2 SYGVNS. This CDR3 comprises 15 residues. The CDR3 sequence: CASSDPSGGETEQFF. Written as DNA, the CDR3 is TGTGCCAGCAGTGACCCTAGCGGGGGGGAGACTGAGCAGTTCTTC.

This sequence joins TRBV28 and TRBJ2-7; maybe TRBD1 (5 bases). Germline lookup yields CDR1 MDHEN and CDR2 SYDVKM. Trimming cost V 7 bases and J 4 bases, with 14 bases left between them. The CDR3 is 13 amino acids. Written as DNA, the CDR3 is TGTGCCAGCATCCCAGGGTTTTCGTACGAGCAGTACTTC. This gives the protein CASIPGFSYEQYF.